Listed here are 17 T cell receptor beta chains from one sample, sequenced in a study of vaccination effects on CD4 cells after COVID-19. Data came from immunoSEQ multiplex PCR; TCRdb stores just in-frame clones and leaves some out. The profile shows about 81,000 clones, over 75% of them singletons. After expansion with viral peptide pools in the ViraFEST assay, antigen-specific CD4+ T cells were sequenced. CD4+ T cells were isolated after about eleven days of culture. The participants, recipients of two vaccine doses, got either BNT162b2 or mRNA-1273. These receptors lack a known antigen. This sample comprised CD4+ T cells from PBMCs cultured with HCoV-OC43 spike peptides, obtained after COVID-19 vaccination. Subset meaning: HCoV-OC43 spike overlapping peptide pool stimulation. The source is a human donor who received a COVID-19 vaccine.

The rearrangement links TRBV10-3 to TRBJ1-1; D gene unclear. The CDR3 has 11 residues. The germline V gene has CDR1 ENHRY and CDR2 SYGVKD. Trimming shortened V by 6 bases and J by 3 bases, and 5 bases separated the two germline ends. CDR3 DNA: TGTGCCATCAGCGCTGACACTGAAGCTTTCTTT. It translates to CAISADTEAFF.

This clone was counted a few times. The chain couples TRBV6-5 to TRBJ1-2; a weak D match, TRBD1 (5 bases). The germline V gene encodes CDR1 MNHEY and CDR2 SVGAGI. V was shortened by 0 bases and J by 8 bases, with 19 bases between the two germline ends. The CDR3 consists of 16 residues. The CDR3 protein is CASSYSSFGQSGGYTF. The CDR3 nucleotides read TGTGCCAGCAGTTACTCGAGTTTCGGACAAAGTGGAGGCTACACCTTC.

The chain has TRBV5-1 and TRBJ1-1; maybe TRBD1 (6 bases). Germline CDR1 is SGHRS and CDR2 is YFSETQ. This CDR3 spans 15 amino acids. V lost 4 bases, J lost 7 bases, and 20 bases lay in between. This CDR3 is CASSPITSGEGEAFF. The CDR3 bases are TGCGCCAGCAGCCCAATTACCTCAGGGGAAGGTGAAGCTTTCTTT.

The chain carries TRBV6-6 and TRBJ1-1, with D perhaps TRBD1 (5 bases). The CDR3 contains 13 residues. V was pared by 5 bases and J by 7 bases, with 14 bases between. Germline CDR1 MNHNY, CDR2 SVGAGI (reference sequence). The CDR3 DNA follows: TGTGCCAGCAGTCCGCGAAGGGGAGGTGAAGCTTTCTTT. It codes for CASSPRRGGEAFF.

The J gene is TRBJ1-2, the V gene TRBV2; D unresolved. Trimming left V 4 bases short and J 2 bases short, with 8 bases between. The CDR3 has 13 amino acids. Per the germline V gene, CDR1 is SNHLY and CDR2 is FYNNEI. The CDR3 nucleotides are TGTGCCAGCAGTGTAGAGGTCAACTATGGCTACACCTTC. Translation: CASSVEVNYGYTF.

This clone has just a few counts. The chain recombines TRBV5-1 with TRBJ1-1; D uncertain. The V end was cut by 3 bases, the J end by 0 bases, with 15 bases between. Germline CDR1 reads SGHRS; CDR2 reads YFSETQ. This CDR3 has 16 residues. The CDR3 DNA reads TGCGCCAGCAGCTCCGCCGGCGGGATCATGAACACTGAAGCTTTCTTT. This gives the protein CASSSAGGIMNTEAFF.

The chain carries TRBV19 and TRBJ2-6; 7 nucleotides align to TRBD1. Per the germline V gene, CDR1 is LNHDA and CDR2 is SQIVND (reference sequence). The length of the CDR3 is 15 residues. With 5 bases clipped from V and 4 bases from J, the junction kept 5 bases outside the gene matches. This chain's CDR3 is CASSATGFGANVLTF. The CDR3 nucleotides read TGTGCCAGTAGTGCGACAGGGTTCGGGGCCAACGTCCTGACTTTC.

This clone came up once. This chain connects TRBV19 to TRBJ1-2; D gene uncertain. The CDR3 sequence is 13 residues long. Looked up from germline, CDR1 is LNHDA and CDR2 is SQIVND (reference sequence). Trimming stripped 3 bases from V and 2 bases from J, with 7 bases between. CDR3 coding DNA: TGTGCCAGTAGTATGGTCCAGAACTATGGCTACACCTTC. Encoded protein: CASSMVQNYGYTF.

V usage is TRBV25-1 and J usage is TRBJ2-5; 7 bases align to TRBD2. Trimming removed 2 bases from V and 5 bases from J; junction bases left unmatched: 14. The CDR3 is 17 amino acids. Germline lookup yields CDR1 MGHDK and CDR2 SYGVNS. The CDR3, as DNA: TGTGCCAGCAGTGAAGGGAGGCAGGGAGGGAGTGGTGAGACCCAGTACTTC. Its protein product is CASSEGRQGGSGETQYF.

This chain joins TRBV7-2 and TRBJ1-2, with D uncertain. This CDR3 has 15 residues. Germline values: CDR1 SGHTA, CDR2 FQGNSA. The V end lost 0 bases, the J end lost 1 base, and 9 bases lay between the germline ends. CDR3 residues: CASSLAAGNNYGYTF. CDR3 in DNA: TGTGCCAGCAGCTTAGCGGCAGGAAATAACTATGGCTACACCTTC.

The V and J genes are TRBV5-6 and TRBJ2-3; 9 bases agree with TRBD1. This CDR3 contains 16 residues. CDR1 and CDR2 (germline): SGHDT, YYEEEE. J gave up 2 bases and V 2 bases, and 6 bases lay outside the gene matches. CDR3 in DNA: TGTGCCAGCAGCTTAGACAGGGGGGCCTCCACAGATACGCAGTATTTT. Residues: CASSLDRGASTDTQYF. The full variable domain, in which reference TRBV5-6 and TRBJ2-3 provide the parts outside the CDR3, is DAGVTQSPTHLIKTRGQQVTLRCSPKSGHDTVSWYQQALGQGPQFIFQYYEEEERQRGNFPDRFSGHQFPNYSSELNVNALLLGDSALYLCASSLDRGASTDTQYFGPGTRLTVL.

This chain connects TRBV7-9 to TRBJ1-1; D is unclear. The V end was cut by 3 bases, the J end by 5 bases, with 10 bases between. CDR1 and CDR2 (germline): SEHNR, FQNEAQ (reference sequence). This CDR3 is built from 13 residues. CDR3 loop: CASSFVQGTEAFF. The CDR3 region has the DNA TGTGCCAGCAGCTTTGTTCAAGGAACTGAAGCTTTCTTT.

The chain recombines TRBV7-2 with TRBJ2-1; D ambiguous. V shed 1 base and J shed 3 bases, with 4 bases lying between them. The V gene's germline CDR1 is SGHTA and CDR2 FQGNSA. The CDR3 runs 13 residues. The DNA for the CDR3 is TGTGCCAGCAGCTTAGGTAGCTACAATGAGCAGTTCTTC. Translation gives CASSLGSYNEQFF.

In DNA form, the CDR3 reads TGTGCCAGCAGCGTAGATACTAACTATGGCTACACCTTC. This sequence encodes CASSVDTNYGYTF. V usage is TRBV9 and J usage is TRBJ1-2; D unclear. This CDR3 spans 13 amino acids. CDR1 is SGDLS and CDR2 is YYNGEE in the germline V gene. Trimming shortened V by 0 bases and J by 0 bases, and 3 bases separated the two germline ends.

The chain has TRBV6-2 or TRBV6-3 and TRBJ2-7; 7 bases are a match to TRBD1. Germline V gene sequence: CDR1 MNHEY, CDR2 SVGEGT. V lost 4 bases and J lost 6; bases outside the gene matches: 6. The CDR3 consists of 13 residues. CDR3 DNA: TGTGCCAGCAGTTCTACGACAGGGTCCGAGCAGTACGTC. It codes for CASSSTTGSEQYV.

The rearrangement uses TRBV6-5 and TRBJ1-5; D possibly corresponds to TRBD1 (6 bases). This CDR3 contains 14 residues. Germline CDR1 reads MNHEY; CDR2 reads SVGAGI. Deletions cut 8 bases from V and 3 bases from J, with 14 bases between. The CDR3 nucleotides read TGTGCCAGCCGGGGGGCACAGAACAATCAGCCCCAGCATTTT. It specifies CASRGAQNNQPQHF.

The V call is TRBV30, the J call TRBJ1-2, with a tentative D call TRBD1 (6 bases). CDR3 length: 13 residues. V lost 5 bases to trimming and J lost 4 bases, with 14 bases between them. Germline CDR1 and CDR2: GTSNPN and SVGIG (reference sequence). The CDR3 DNA is TGTGCCTGGGCCCACAGGGCCTCCTATGGCTACACCTTC. This translates into CAWAHRASYGYTF. Full variable domain (missing parts from reference TRBV30 and TRBJ1-2): SQTIHQWPATLVQPVGSPLSLECTVEGTSNPNLYWYRQAAGRGLQLLFYSVGIGQISSEVPQNLSASRPQDRQFILSSKKLLLSDSGFYLCAWAHRASYGYTFGSGTRLTVV.